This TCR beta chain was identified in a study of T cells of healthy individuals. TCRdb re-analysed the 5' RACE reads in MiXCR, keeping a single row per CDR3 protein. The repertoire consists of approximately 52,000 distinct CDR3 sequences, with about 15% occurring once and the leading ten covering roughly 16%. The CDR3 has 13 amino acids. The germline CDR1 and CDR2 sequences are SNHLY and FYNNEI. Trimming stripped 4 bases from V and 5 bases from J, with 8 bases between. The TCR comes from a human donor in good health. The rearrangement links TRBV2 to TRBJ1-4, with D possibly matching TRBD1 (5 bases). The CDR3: CASSGGRNEKLFF. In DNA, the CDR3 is TGTGCCAGCAGTGGGGGCAGGAATGAAAAACTGTTTTTT.